The 16 T cell receptor beta chains given below trace back to one sample, sequenced in a study of cytotoxic CD8 clonotypes in ibrutinib-treated CLL. TCRdb keeps only in-frame clones here, not all; method: immunoSEQ multiplex PCR. This table has under 45,000 clones, about 65% appearing once. The material was PBMCs, obtained at disease progression, from a patient treated with ibrutinib. The receptors derive from a human donor with chronic lymphocytic leukemia.

CDR3 protein: CASRPGHSYEQYF. The CDR3 DNA sequence: TGCGCCAGCAGACCGGGACACAGCTACGAGCAGTACTTC. The chain carries TRBV5-1 and TRBJ2-7; possible D gene TRBD1, 6 bases. The V end was cut by 5 bases, the J end by 3 bases, with 12 bases between. Germline CDR1 SGHRS, CDR2 YFSETQ. CDR3 length equals 13 residues.

The rearrangement uses TRBV9 and TRBJ2-7, with 7 positions matching TRBD2. Germline V gene lookup returns CDR1 SGDLS and CDR2 YYNGEE. V dropped 3 bases and J dropped 3; count of bases not matched to a gene: 12. The CDR3 runs 16 residues. The CDR3 DNA reads as TGTGCCAGCAGCGCGGCGGGTGGGAGCGGGGTCTACGAGCAGTACTTC. This gives the protein CASSAAGGSGVYEQYF. Using reference TRBV9 and TRBJ2-7 for the parts outside the CDR3, the full variable domain is DSGVTQTPKHLITATGQRVTLRCSPRSGDLSVYWYQQSLDQGLQFLIQYYNGEERAKGNILERFSAQQFPDLHSELNLSSLELGDSALYFCASSAAGGSGVYEQYFGPGTRLTVT.

This clone was recorded only once. The chain combines TRBV11-3 with TRBJ2-7, with TRBD2 identical over 11 bases. The V segment lost 5 bases and the J segment 0 bases; nucleotides outside the gene matches: 6. This CDR3 spans 16 amino acids. Germline V CDR1 and CDR2: SGHNT, YENEEA. CDR3 sequence reads: CASSRLAGGLSYEQYF. CDR3 nucleotide sequence: TGTGCCAGCAGCCGCTTAGCGGGAGGGCTCTCCTACGAGCAGTACTTC.

The chain employs TRBV6-5 and TRBJ2-5, with no clear D. Germline V CDR1 and CDR2: MNHEY, SVGAGI. CDR3 size: 12 residues. Trimming removed 6 bases from V and 5 bases from J, with 10 bases in between. CDR3 sequence: CASSGLQETQYF. CDR3 bases: TGTGCCAGCAGCGGGTTACAGGAGACCCAGTACTTC.

The chain employs TRBV30 and TRBJ1-5; TRBD1 might be the D (6 bases). The germline CDR1 and CDR2 sequences are GTSNPN and SVGIG (reference sequence). This CDR3 contains 14 residues. The V gene lost 2 bases and the J gene lost 6 bases, with 14 bases spanning the gap. The CDR3 spells CAWSRRGGGQPQHF. In DNA form, the CDR3 reads TGTGCCTGGAGTCGCAGGGGCGGTGGTCAGCCCCAGCATTTT. The variable domain in full, completed from reference TRBV30 and TRBJ1-5, reads SQTIHQWPATLVQPVGSPLSLECTVEGTSNPNLYWYRQAAGRGLQLLFYSVGIGQISSEVPQNLSASRPQDRQFILSSKKLLLSDSGFYLCAWSRRGGGQPQHFGDGTRLSIL.

This chain connects TRBV28 to TRBJ1-4; the D gene is possibly TRBD1 (6 bases). From germline, CDR1 is MDHEN and CDR2 SYDVKM. Trimming removed 4 bases at V and 8 bases at J, with 8 bases between. This CDR3 has 12 amino acids. The CDR3 here is CASSYRVEKLFF. The CDR3 DNA follows: TGTGCCAGCAGTTACAGGGTGGAAAAACTGTTTTTT.

This chain joins TRBV6-5 and TRBJ1-1, with a tentative D call TRBD1 (5 bases). Trimming took off 5 bases at V and 1 base at J, with 11 bases between the two ends. Germline V gene data show CDR1 as MNHEY and CDR2 as SVGAGI. This CDR3 spans 14 amino acids. The CDR3 region has the DNA TGTGCCAGCAGTAACAAAGGACAGAACACTGAAGCTTTCTTT. Amino acids: CASSNKGQNTEAFF.

The chain couples TRBV9 to TRBJ2-5; D call uncertain. The V gene lost 0 bases and the J gene lost 5 bases, with 11 bases spanning the gap. CDR1 and CDR2 (germline): SGDLS, YYNGEE. The CDR3 is 14 residues long. The CDR3 sequence: CASSVEVGSETQYF. The DNA of the CDR3 is TGTGCCAGCAGCGTAGAGGTGGGGTCGGAGACCCAGTACTTC.

The chain links TRBV18 to TRBJ1-2, with TRBD1 identical over 12 bases. CDR3 size: 15 residues. Germline CDR1 reads KGHSH; CDR2 reads LQKENI. The V and J ends lost 3 bases and 8 bases, in that order; junction bases with no gene match: 7. As DNA, the CDR3 is TGTGCCAGCTCACCGACGGGACAGGGGGCAGAGGGCTACACCTTC. As protein: CASSPTGQGAEGYTF.

V usage is TRBV6-5 and J usage is TRBJ1-2; no clear D. The CDR3 spans 15 residues. From germline, CDR1 is MNHEY and CDR2 SVGAGI. Trimming cost V 5 bases and J 0 bases, with 13 bases left between them. This CDR3 is CASSPRTHTNYGYTF. The CDR3 DNA reads TGTGCCAGCAGTCCTCGGACCCACACTAACTATGGCTACACCTTC.

The V and J genes are TRBV14 and TRBJ1-6, with 7 positions matching TRBD1. Per germline, CDR1 SGHDN and CDR2 FVKESK. V shed 1 base and J 7 bases; nucleotides not matched to a gene: 7. There are 16 residues in the CDR3. The CDR3 loop reads CASSQGTGLGNSPLHF. The CDR3 bases are TGTGCCAGCAGCCAAGGGACAGGCCTCGGGAATTCACCCCTCCACTTT. The full variable domain, in which reference TRBV14 and TRBJ1-6 provide the parts outside the CDR3, is EAGVTQFPSHSVIEKGQTVTLRCDPISGHDNLYWYRRVMGKEIKFLLHFVKESKQDESGMPNNRFLAERTGGTYSTLKVQPAELEDSGVYFCASSQGTGLGNSPLHFGNGTRLTVT.

The V and J genes are TRBV6-4 and TRBJ2-7; D remains ambiguous. CDR1 is MRHNA and CDR2 is SNTAGT in the germline V gene. Trimming took off 8 bases at V and 4 bases at J, with 0 bases between the two ends. The CDR3 consists of 8 residues. CDR3 coding DNA: TGTGCCAGCTACGAGCAGTACTTC. Its protein is CASYEQYF.

The rearrangement joins TRBV4-1 to TRBJ2-7; perhaps D is TRBD1 or TRBD2 (5 bases each). CDR1 is MGHRA, CDR2 YSYEKL, per germline. Trimming left V 4 bases short and J 4 bases short, with 20 bases between. The CDR3 sequence is 16 residues long. The CDR3 DNA is TGCGCCAGCAGCCCAACTTCGGGACCCTATTGGTACGAGCAGTACTTC. Its protein product is CASSPTSGPYWYEQYF.

This clone has just one count. The chain employs TRBV6-6 and TRBJ1-1; D is possibly TRBD1 (5 bases). Germline V gives CDR1 MNHNY, CDR2 SVGAGI (reference sequence). V shed 4 bases and J shed 8 bases, with 20 bases lying between them. The CDR3 contains 15 residues. The CDR3 nucleotides read TGTGCCAGCAGTTCGACAGCGCTTGGGGATGTGGAAGCTTTCTTT. It encodes CASSSTALGDVEAFF.

This clone was seen just once. The junction shows a germline mismatch at one end, possibly a read error. Other DNA sequences in the same sample also yield this CDR3. This chain uses TRBV6-5 with TRBJ2-7; 10 positions match TRBD1. This CDR3 has 15 residues. Germline V gene data show CDR1 as MNHEY and CDR2 as SVGAGI. The DNA of the CDR3 is TGCGCCAGCAGAAGGACAGGGGGAGACCTCTACGAGCAGTACTTC. This sequence encodes CASRRTGGDLYEQYF.

The J gene is TRBJ1-2, the V gene TRBV5-1; no firm D call. The germline CDR1 and CDR2 sequences are SGHRS and YFSETQ. This CDR3 has 15 residues. V lost 0 bases and J 6 bases, leaving 15 bases between the germline ends. DNA for the CDR3: TGCGCCAGCAGCTTGGATGGAGGAGGGTTTGATGGCTACACCTTC. Amino acid sequence: CASSLDGGGFDGYTF.